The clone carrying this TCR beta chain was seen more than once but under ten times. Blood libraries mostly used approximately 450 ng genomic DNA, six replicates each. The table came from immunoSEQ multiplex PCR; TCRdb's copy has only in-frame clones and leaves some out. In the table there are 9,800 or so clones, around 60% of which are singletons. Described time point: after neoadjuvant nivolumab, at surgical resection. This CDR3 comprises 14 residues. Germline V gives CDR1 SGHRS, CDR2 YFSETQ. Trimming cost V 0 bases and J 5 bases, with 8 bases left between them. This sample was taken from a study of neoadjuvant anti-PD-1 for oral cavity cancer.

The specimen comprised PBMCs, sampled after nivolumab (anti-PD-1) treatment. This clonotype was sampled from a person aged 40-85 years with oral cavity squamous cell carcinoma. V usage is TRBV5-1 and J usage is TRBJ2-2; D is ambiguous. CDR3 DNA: TGCGCCAGCAGCTTGGTTTCCGAGACCGGGGAGCTGTTTTTT. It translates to CASSLVSETGELFF.